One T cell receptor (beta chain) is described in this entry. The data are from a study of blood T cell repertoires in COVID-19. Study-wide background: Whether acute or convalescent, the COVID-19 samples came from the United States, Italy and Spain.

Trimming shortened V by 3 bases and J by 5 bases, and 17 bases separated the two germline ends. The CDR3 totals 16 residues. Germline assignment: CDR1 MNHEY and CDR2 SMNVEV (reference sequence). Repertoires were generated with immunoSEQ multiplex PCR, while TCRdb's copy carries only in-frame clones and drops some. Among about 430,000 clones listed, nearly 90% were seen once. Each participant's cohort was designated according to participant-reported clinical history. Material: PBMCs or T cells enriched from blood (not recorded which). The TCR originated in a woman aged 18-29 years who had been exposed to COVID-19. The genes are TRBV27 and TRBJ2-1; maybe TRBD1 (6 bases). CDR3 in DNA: TGTGCCAGCAGTTTGGGGGCCTCGGGACCGGACAATGAGCAGTTCTTC. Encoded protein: CASSLGASGPDNEQFF.